This TCR beta chain comes out of a study of blood T cell repertoires in COVID-19 (dated by TCRdb to the early 2020s). For context, the study as a whole: Samples covering the acute and convalescent phases of COVID-19 were provided by collaborators in the United States, Italy and Spain. The prospective study material was composed of cDNA or gDNA derived from T cells, B-cell-depleted T cells, or PBMCs. Subjects who had been exposed to COVID-19, were actively infected with it, or had recovered from it provided the deeply sampled blood TCRbeta repertoires that made up the dataset. The repertoires were made available in a free public database intended to serve as a resource for research on the immune response to SARS-CoV-2. Samples came from the ongoing ImmuneRACE study (first 160 participants) plus 1,254 subjects from 6 global collaborators. Sample metadata almost always included a de-identified subject ID, COVID-19 status, age in years and sex. Where available, HLA class I and class II types were obtained from metadata supplied by the sample provider rather than from assay-based typing.

At the junction V is shortened by 7 bases and J by 2 bases, with 15 bases in between. CDR1 and CDR2 are drawn from the germline V gene: LGHNT, FRNRAP. The CDR3 has 15 amino acids, counting the end cysteine and phenylalanine. This entry keeps only the CDR3 DNA: 45 bases, framed from base 1. TCRbeta CDR3 regions were amplified from genomic DNA using the immunoSEQ Assay, a bias-controlled multiplex PCR. As for how the authors treated the data: Nucleated cell counts per sample were estimated from amplification of reference gene primers within the assay. Sequence reads were collapsed and filtered to measure the absolute abundance of every unique TCRbeta CDR3 rearrangement. For each sample, productive Simpson clonality was calculated by taking the square root of Simpson's diversity index across productive rearrangements. In TCRdb, the immuneACCESS table is reduced to in-frame sequences with V and J assigned. These tables do not hold every clone; where another copy was compared, an unresolved V gene accounts for under half, and the others remain unexplained. V and J calls plus clone size are reproduced from that table; the DNA served to infer D and trimming. The sample table holds roughly 150,000 clones, of which approximately 90% were seen once. In total, the top ten clones hold approximately 10% of the sample.

This clone was counted between two and nine times. Its binding antigen is unknown. No base-level quality is on record; no much larger clone is a single base apart. The paper as a whole reports these results and caveats: The amount of clinical and demographic metadata varied by source and participant and was provided uncurated.

Collaborating institutions collected whole blood in K2EDTA tubes following their own protocols. For TCRbeta analysis, collaborators shipped samples as frozen whole blood, isolated PBMCs, or DNA extracted from either of those sample types. Sequencing was carried out using peripheral blood. This TCR came from a woman of 80 years or more with acute or convalescent COVID-19. This chain joins TRBV12-5 to TRBJ1-5; the D gene is possibly TRBD1, with 5 bases matching. Read as DNA, the sequence is TGTGCTAGTGCCGTGACAGTTGGGGGCAATCAGCCCCAGCATTTT. The translation is CASAVTVGGNQPQHF.